These 4 T cell receptor beta chains were sequenced from one sample in a study of cytomegalovirus exposure and HLA in healthy donors. Vbeta (60) and Jbeta (13) primers were used in the PCR. Sequenced by immunoSEQ multiplex PCR; TCRdb stores in-frame clones only, minus some. The sample contains around 120,000 clones, about 79% of which appear only once. Sequencing was carried out using PBMCs. The receptors were gathered from a man aged 18 to 35 in good health and CMV-seronegative.

The chain recombines TRBV27 with TRBJ2-2; TRBD2 matches 11 bases. The J segment lost 2 bases and the V segment lost 2 bases, leaving 7 bases of the junction unmatched. This CDR3 region has 18 residues. The germline gives CDR1 MNHEY, CDR2 SMNVEV (reference sequence). In DNA, the CDR3 is TGTGCCAGCAGTTTAAATCGACTAGCGGGATCTAACACCGGGGAGCTGTTTTTT. Translation gives CASSLNRLAGSNTGELFF.

The V gene is TRBV30, the J gene TRBJ1-3; TRBD1 aligns across 10 bases. Germline V CDR1 and CDR2: GTSNPN, SVGIG (reference sequence). CDR3 length equals 18 residues. With V trimmed by 6 bases and J by 4 bases, 18 bases remained unmatched. In DNA form, the CDR3 reads TGTGCCTGCACTTGGGGACAGGGGACGAACAGGCAAGGAAACACCATATATTTT. Protein: CACTWGQGTNRQGNTIYF. Filled out from reference TRBV30 and TRBJ1-3, the complete variable domain reads SQTIHQWPATLVQPVGSPLSLECTVEGTSNPNLYWYRQAAGRGLQLLFYSVGIGQISSEVPQNLSASRPQDRQFILSSKKLLLSDSGFYLCACTWGQGTNRQGNTIYFGEGSWLTVV.

This rearrangement joins TRBV29-1 to TRBJ2-7, with a weak D call TRBD2 (5 bases). V lost 2 bases and J lost 7, with 12 bases in between. Germline V CDR1 and CDR2: SQVTM, ANQGSEA. The CDR3 is made up of 12 amino acids. The CDR3 DNA is TGCAGCGTTGAACGGGCTCCGGGGGAGCAGTACTTC. Its protein is CSVERAPGEQYF.

The gene calls are TRBV11-1 and TRBJ2-1; possibly TRBD2 for D (6 bases). V gave up 5 bases and J gave up 3 bases, with 11 bases separating them. The V gene's germline CDR1 is SGHAT and CDR2 FQDESV (reference sequence). The CDR3 runs 14 residues. The CDR3 coding sequence is TGTGCCAGCAGCGCGGGCGGGATCTACAATGAGCAGTTCTTC. This translates into CASSAGGIYNEQFF.